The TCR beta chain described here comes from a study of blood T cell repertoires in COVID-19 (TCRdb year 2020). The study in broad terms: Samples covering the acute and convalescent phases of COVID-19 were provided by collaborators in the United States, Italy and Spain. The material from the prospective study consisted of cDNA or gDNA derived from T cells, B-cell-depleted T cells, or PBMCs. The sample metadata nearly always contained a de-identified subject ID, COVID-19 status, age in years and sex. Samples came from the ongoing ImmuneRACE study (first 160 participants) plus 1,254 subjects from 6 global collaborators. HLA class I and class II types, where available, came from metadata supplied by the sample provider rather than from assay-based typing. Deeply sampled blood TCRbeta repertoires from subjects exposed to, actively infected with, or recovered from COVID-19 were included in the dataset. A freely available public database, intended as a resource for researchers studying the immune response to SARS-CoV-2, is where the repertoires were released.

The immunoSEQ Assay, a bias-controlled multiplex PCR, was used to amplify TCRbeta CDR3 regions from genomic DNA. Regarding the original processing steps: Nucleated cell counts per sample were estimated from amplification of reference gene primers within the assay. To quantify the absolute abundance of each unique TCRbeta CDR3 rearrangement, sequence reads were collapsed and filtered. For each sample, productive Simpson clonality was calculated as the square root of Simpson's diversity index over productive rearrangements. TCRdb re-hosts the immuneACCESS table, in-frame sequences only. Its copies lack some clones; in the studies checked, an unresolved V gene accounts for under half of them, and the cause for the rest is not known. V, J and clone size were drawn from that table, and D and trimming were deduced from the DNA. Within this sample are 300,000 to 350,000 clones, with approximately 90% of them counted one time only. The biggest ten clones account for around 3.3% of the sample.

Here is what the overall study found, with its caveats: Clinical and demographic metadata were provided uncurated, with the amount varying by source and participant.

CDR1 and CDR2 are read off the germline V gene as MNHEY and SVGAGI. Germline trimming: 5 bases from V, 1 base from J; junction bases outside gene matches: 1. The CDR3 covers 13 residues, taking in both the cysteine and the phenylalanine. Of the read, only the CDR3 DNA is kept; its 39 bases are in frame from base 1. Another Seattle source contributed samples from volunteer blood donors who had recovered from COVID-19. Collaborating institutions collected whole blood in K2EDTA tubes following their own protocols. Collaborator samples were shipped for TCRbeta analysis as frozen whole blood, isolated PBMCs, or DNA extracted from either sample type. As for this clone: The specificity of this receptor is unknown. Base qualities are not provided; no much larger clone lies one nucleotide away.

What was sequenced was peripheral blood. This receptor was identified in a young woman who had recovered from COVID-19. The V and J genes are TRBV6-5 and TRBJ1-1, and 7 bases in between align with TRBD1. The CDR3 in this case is CASSRQGNTEAFF. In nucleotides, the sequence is TGTGCCAGCAGTCGACAGGGGAACACTGAAGCTTTCTTT.